This T cell receptor beta chain came from a study of blood T cell repertoires in COVID-19. Background on the study: Spain, Italy and the United States supplied samples that represented acute and convalescent COVID-19. PBMCs, B-cell-depleted T cells, or T cells provided the cDNA or gDNA that made up the material.

Original data processing: Using reference gene primer amplification, nucleated cell counts were estimated. Data came from immunoSEQ multiplex PCR; TCRdb stores just in-frame clones and leaves some out. The D gene and trimming were derived from the DNA, and the V and J assignments and clone size from that table. The sample consists of 650,000 to 800,000 clones, approximately 90% of them appearing once. Germline CDR1 SGHDT, CDR2 YYEEEE. This CDR3 is 14 amino acids long. The V end was cut by 10 bases, the J end by 0 bases, with 17 bases between. The chain combines TRBV5-6 with TRBJ2-7; perhaps TRBD1 as D (6 bases). This TCR derives from a woman between 18 and 29 years old with acute or convalescent COVID-19. Sequenced material: peripheral blood. CDR3 coding DNA: TGTGCCTCCAAGGCGGCGGACAGCTCCTACGAGCAGTACTTC. Translation gives CASKAADSSYEQYF. The full variable domain, its missing parts supplied by reference TRBV5-6 and TRBJ2-7, is DAGVTQSPTHLIKTRGQQVTLRCSPKSGHDTVSWYQQALGQGPQFIFQYYEEEERQRGNFPDRFSGHQFPNYSSELNVNALLLGDSALYLCASKAADSSYEQYFGPGTRLTVT.